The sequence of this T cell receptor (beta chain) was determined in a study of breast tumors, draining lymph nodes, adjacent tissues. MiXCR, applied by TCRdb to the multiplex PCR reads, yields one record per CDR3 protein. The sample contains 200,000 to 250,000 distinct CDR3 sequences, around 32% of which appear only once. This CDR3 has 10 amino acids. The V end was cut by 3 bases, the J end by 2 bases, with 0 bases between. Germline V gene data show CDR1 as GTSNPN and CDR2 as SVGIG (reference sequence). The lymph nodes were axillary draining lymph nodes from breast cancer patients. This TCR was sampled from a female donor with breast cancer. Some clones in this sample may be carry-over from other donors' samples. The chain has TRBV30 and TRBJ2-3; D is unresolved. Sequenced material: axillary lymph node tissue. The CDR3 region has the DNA TGTGCCTGGAGCACAGATACGCAGTATTTT. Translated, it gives CAWSTDTQYF.